This T cell receptor (beta chain) was found in a study of control samples from healthy donors and cancer patients. Trimming took off 9 bases at V and 0 bases at J, with 12 bases between the two ends. From germline, CDR1 is MGHRA and CDR2 YSYEKL. The CDR3 has 14 residues. Assay: immunoSEQ multiplex PCR; the TCRdb copy retains only in-frame clones and omits some. The table has 200,000 to 250,000 clones, roughly 94% seen once. This clonotype was obtained from a man in his fifties in good health. The V and J genes are TRBV4-1 and TRBJ2-1, with D maybe TRBD1 (6 bases). Source material: blood. DNA for the CDR3: TGCGCCAGTTCGGACAGAAGCTCCTACAATGAGCAGTTCTTC. Protein sequence: CASSDRSSYNEQFF.